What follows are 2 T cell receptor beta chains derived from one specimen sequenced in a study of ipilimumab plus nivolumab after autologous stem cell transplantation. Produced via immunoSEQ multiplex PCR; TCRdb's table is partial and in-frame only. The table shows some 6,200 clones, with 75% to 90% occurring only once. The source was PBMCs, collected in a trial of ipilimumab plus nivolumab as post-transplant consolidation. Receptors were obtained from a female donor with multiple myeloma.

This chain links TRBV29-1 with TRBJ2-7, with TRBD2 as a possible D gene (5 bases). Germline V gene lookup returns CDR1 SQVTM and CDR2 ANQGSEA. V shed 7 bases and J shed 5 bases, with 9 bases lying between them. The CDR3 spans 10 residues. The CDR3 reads CSAWENEQYF. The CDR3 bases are TGCAGCGCCTGGGAGAACGAGCAGTACTTC.

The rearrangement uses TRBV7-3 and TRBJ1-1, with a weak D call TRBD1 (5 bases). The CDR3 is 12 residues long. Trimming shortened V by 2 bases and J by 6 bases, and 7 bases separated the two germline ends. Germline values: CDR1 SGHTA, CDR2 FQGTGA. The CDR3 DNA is TGTGCCAGCAGCTTAGGAGGGGCTGAAGCTTTCTTT. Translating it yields CASSLGGAEAFF.